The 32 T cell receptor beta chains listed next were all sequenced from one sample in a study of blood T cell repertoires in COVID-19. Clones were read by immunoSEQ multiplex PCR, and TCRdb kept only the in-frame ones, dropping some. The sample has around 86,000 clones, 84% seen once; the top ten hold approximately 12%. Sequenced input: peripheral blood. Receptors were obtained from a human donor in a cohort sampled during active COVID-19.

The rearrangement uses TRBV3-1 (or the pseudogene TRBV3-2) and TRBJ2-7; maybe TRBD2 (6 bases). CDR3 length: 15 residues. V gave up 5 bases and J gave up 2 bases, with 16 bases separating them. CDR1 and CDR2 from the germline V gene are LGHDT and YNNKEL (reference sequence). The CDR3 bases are TGTGCCAGCAGCTCTGGAGGGACCGGGACCTACGAGCAGTACTTC. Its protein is CASSSGGTGTYEQYF.

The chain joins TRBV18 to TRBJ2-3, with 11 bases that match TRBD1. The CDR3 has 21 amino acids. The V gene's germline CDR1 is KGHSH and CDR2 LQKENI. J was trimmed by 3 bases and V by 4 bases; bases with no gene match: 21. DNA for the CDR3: TGTGCCAGCTCACTCTCCTCCGGGACAGGGGGAATAGGAAGTCGGACAGATACGCAGTATTTT. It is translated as CASSLSSGTGGIGSRTDTQYF.

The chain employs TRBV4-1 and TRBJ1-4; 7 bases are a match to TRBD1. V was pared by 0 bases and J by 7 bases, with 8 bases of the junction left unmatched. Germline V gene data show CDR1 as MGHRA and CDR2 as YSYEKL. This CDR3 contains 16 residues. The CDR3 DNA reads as TGCGCCAGCAGCCAAGATAGGGCAGGGGGAGGTGAAAAACTGTTTTTT. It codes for CASSQDRAGGGEKLFF.

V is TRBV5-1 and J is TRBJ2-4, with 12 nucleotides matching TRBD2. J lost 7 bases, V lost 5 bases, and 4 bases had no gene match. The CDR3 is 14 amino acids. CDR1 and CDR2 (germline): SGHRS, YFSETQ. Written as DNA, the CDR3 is TGCGCCAGCAGGCTAACTAGCGGGGGGAACATTCAGTACTTC. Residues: CASRLTSGGNIQYF.

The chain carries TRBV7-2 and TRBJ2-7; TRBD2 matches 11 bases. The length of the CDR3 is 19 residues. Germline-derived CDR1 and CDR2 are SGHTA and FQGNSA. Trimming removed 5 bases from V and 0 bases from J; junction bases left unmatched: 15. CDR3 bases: TGTGCCAGCAGCGCATGGGTGGGGACTAGCGGCCAGAACTCCTACGAGCAGTACTTC. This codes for CASSAWVGTSGQNSYEQYF. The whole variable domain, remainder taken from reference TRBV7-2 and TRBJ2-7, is GAGVSQSPSNKVTEKGKDVELRCDPISGHTALYWYRQSLGQGLEFLIYFQGNSAPDKSGLPSDRFSAERTGGSVSTLTIQRTQQEDSAVYLCASSAWVGTSGQNSYEQYFGPGTRLTVT.

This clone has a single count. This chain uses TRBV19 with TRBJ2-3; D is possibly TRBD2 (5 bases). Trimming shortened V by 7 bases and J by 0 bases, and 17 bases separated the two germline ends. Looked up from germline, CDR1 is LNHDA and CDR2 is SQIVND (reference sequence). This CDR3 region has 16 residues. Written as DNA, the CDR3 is TGTGCCAGTACCCGGGAAGCCTCCCTGAGCACAGATACGCAGTATTTT. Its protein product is CASTREASLSTDTQYF.

As DNA, the CDR3 is TGTGCCAGCAGTGCGCGAGGAGGGGACACCGGGGAGCTGTTTTTT. This encodes CASSARGGDTGELFF. V is TRBV2 and J is TRBJ2-2, with D possibly TRBD2 on 6 matching bases. Trimming removed 4 bases at V and 3 bases at J, with 12 bases between. Germline values: CDR1 SNHLY, CDR2 FYNNEI. The CDR3 has 15 amino acids.

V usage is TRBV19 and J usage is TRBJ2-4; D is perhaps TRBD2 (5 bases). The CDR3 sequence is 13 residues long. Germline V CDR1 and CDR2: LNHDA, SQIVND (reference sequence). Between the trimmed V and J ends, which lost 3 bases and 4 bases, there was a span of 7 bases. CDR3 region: CASSIPGKNIQYF. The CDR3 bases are TGTGCCAGTAGTATCCCGGGAAAAAACATTCAGTACTTC.

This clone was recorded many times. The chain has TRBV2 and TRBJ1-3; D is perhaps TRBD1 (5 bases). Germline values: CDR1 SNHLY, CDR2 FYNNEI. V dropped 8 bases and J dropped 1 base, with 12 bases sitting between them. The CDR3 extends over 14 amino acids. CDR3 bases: TGTGCCAGCTATCGACAGTCTTCTGGAAACACCATATATTTT. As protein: CASYRQSSGNTIYF.

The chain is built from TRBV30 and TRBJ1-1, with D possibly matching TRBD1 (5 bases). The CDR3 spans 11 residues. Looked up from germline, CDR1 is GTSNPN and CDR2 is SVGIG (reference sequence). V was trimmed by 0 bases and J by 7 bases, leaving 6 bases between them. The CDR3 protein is CAWSVRGEAFF. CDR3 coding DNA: TGTGCCTGGAGTGTAAGGGGTGAAGCTTTCTTT. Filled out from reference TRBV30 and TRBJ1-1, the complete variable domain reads SQTIHQWPATLVQPVGSPLSLECTVEGTSNPNLYWYRQAAGRGLQLLFYSVGIGQISSEVPQNLSASRPQDRQFILSSKKLLLSDSGFYLCAWSVRGEAFFGQGTRLTVV.

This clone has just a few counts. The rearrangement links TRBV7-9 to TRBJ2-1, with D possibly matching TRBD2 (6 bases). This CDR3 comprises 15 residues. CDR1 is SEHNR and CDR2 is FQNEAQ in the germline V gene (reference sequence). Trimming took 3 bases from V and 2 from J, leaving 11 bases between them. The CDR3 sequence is CASSLVAETYNEQFF. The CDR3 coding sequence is TGTGCCAGCAGCTTGGTAGCGGAGACCTACAATGAGCAGTTCTTC.

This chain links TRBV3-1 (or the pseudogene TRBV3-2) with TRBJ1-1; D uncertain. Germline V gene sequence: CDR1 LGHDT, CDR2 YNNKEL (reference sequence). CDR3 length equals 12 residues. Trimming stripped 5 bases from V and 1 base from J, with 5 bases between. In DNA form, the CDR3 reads TGTGCCAGCAGCGCCAGGAACACTGAAGCTTTCTTT. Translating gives CASSARNTEAFF.

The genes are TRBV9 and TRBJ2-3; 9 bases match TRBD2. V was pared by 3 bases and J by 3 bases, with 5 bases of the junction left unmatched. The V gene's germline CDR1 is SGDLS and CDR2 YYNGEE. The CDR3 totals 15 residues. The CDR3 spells CASSGAGGSTDTQYF. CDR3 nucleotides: TGTGCCAGCAGCGGCGCGGGAGGGAGTACAGATACGCAGTATTTT.

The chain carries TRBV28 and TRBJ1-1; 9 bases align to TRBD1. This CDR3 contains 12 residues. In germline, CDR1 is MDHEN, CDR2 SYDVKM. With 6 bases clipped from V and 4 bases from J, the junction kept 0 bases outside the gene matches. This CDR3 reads CASRTGGTEAFF. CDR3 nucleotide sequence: TGTGCCAGCAGGACAGGGGGCACTGAAGCTTTCTTT.

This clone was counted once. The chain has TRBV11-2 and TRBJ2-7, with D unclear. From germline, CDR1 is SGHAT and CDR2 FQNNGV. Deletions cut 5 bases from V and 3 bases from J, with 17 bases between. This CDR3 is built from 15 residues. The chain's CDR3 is CASSPRPEPDYEQYF. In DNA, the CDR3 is TGTGCCAGCAGCCCCCGCCCTGAGCCTGACTACGAGCAGTACTTC.

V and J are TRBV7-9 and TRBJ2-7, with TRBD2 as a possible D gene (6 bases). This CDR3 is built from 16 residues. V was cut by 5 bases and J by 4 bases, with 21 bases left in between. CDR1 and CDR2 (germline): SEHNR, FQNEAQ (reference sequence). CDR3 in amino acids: CASSHPRVLGGYEQYF. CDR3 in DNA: TGTGCCAGCAGCCACCCTAGGGTCTTGGGGGGTTACGAGCAGTACTTC.

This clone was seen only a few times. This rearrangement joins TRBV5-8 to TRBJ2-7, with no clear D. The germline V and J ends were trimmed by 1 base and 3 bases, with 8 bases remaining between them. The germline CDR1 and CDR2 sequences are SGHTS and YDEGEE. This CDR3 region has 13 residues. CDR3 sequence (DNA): TGTGCCAGCAGCTTGCGCTACCTCTACGAGCAGTACTTC. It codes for CASSLRYLYEQYF.

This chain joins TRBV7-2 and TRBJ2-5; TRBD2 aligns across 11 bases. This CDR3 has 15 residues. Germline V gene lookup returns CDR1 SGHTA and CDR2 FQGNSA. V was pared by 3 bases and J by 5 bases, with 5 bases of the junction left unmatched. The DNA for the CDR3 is TGTGCCAGCAGCTTCCCACTAGCGGGAGTGGAGACCCAGTACTTC. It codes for CASSFPLAGVETQYF.

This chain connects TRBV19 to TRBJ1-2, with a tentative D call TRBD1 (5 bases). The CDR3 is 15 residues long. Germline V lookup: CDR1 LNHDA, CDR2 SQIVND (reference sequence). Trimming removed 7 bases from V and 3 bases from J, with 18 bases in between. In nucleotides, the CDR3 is TGTGCCAGTACCAAGTATTCCCACAGGTACTATGGCTACACCTTC. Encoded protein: CASTKYSHRYYGYTF.

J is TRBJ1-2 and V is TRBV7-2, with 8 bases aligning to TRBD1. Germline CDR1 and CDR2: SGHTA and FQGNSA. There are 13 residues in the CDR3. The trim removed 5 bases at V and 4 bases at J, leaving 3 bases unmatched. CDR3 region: CASSQDRGYGYTF. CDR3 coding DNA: TGTGCCAGCAGCCAAGACAGGGGCTATGGCTACACCTTC.

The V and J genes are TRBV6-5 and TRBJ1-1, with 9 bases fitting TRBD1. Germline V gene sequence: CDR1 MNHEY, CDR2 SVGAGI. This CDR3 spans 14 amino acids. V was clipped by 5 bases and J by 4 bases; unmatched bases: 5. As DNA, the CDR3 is TGTGCCAGCAGTCCCCGGGACAGGGCCACTGAAGCTTTCTTT. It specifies CASSPRDRATEAFF.

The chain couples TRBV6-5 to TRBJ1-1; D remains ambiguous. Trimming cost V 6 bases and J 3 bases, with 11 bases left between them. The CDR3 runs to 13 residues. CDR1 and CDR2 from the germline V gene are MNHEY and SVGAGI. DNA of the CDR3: TGTGCCAGCAGGGGCCCCTCCTACACTGAAGCTTTCTTT. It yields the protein CASRGPSYTEAFF.

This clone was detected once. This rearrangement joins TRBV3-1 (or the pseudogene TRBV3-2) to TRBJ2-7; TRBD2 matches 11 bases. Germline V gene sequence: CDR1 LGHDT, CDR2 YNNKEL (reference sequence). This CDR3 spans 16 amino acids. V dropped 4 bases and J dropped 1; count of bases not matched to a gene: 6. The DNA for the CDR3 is TGTGCCAGCAGCCCACTAGCGGGAGAGGGATCCTACGAGCAGTACTTC. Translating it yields CASSPLAGEGSYEQYF.

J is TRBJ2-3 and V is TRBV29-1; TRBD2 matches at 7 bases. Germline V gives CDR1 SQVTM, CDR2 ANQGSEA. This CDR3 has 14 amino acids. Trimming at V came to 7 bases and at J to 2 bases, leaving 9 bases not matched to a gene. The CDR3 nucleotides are TGCAGCGCCCGGGGACTAAGCCCCACAGATACGCAGTATTTT. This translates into CSARGLSPTDTQYF.

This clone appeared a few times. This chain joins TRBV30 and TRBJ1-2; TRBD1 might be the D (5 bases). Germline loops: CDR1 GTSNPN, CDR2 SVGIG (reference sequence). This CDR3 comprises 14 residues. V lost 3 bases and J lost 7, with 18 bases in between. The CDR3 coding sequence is TGTGCCTGGAGCCCGGGGGGTTTTGCTGGTGGCTACACCTTC. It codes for CAWSPGGFAGGYTF.

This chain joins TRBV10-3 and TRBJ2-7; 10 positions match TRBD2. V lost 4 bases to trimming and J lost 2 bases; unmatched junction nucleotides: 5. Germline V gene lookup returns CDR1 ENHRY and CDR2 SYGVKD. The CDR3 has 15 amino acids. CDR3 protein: CAISAEAGGPYEQYF. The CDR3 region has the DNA TGTGCCATCAGTGCAGAAGCGGGGGGGCCCTACGAGCAGTACTTC.

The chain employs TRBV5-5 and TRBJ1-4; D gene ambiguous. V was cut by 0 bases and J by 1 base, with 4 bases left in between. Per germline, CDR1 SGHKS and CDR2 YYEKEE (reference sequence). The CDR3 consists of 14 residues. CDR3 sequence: CASSLVQTNEKLFF. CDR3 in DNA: TGTGCCAGCAGCTTGGTCCAAACTAATGAAAAACTGTTTTTT.

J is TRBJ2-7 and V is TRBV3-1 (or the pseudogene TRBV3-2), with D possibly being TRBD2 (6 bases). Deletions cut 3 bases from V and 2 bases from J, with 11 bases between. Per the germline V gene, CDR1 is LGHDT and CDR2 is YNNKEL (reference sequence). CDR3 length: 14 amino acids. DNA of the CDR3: TGTGCCAGCAGCCATCAGCGGGTTGCCTACGAGCAGTACTTC. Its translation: CASSHQRVAYEQYF.

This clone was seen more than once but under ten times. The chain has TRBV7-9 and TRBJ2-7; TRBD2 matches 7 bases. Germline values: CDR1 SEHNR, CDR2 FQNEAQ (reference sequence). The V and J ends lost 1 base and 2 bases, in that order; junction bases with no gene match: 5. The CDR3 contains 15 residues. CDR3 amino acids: CASSLGMGGAYEQYF. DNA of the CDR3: TGTGCCAGCAGCTTAGGAATGGGAGGGGCCTACGAGCAGTACTTC.

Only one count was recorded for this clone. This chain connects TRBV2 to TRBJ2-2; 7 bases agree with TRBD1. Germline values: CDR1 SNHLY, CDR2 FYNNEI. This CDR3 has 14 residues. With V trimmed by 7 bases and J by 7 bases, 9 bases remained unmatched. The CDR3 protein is CASKDRAAGGELFF. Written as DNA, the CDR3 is TGTGCCAGCAAAGACAGGGCCGCGGGCGGGGAGCTGTTTTTT.

CDR3 in amino acids: CASSQAGYRGNTIYF. DNA of the CDR3: TGTGCCAGCAGCCAGGCGGGGTACAGGGGAAACACCATATATTTT. The chain has TRBV3-1 (or the pseudogene TRBV3-2) and TRBJ1-3; D may be TRBD1 (5 bases). The CDR3 has 15 amino acids. Germline CDR1 and CDR2: LGHDT and YNNKEL (reference sequence). V was clipped by 3 bases and J by 4 bases, with 13 bases between them.

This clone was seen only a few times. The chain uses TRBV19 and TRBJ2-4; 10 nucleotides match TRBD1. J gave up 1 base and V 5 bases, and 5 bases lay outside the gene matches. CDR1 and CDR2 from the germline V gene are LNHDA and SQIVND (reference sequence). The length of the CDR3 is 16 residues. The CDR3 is CASSPGTGVAKNIQYF. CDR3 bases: TGTGCCAGTAGTCCCGGGACAGGGGTGGCCAAAAACATTCAGTACTTC.